The next 13 T cell receptor beta chains were all read from a single sample in a study of early T cells in non-severe SARS-CoV-2 infection. TCRdb used MiXCR to reprocess the 5' RACE reads, holding one entry per CDR3 protein. This sample has about 46,000 distinct CDR3 sequences, with roughly 9.4% found just once. The sample consisted of whole blood, taken at baseline. The receptors derive from an adult who was a healthcare worker with PCR-confirmed SARS-CoV-2 infection or an uninfected control (not recorded which).

This clonotype is labeled as medium-sized. The chain links TRBV6-6 to TRBJ1-5; the D gene is possibly TRBD1 (6 bases). Per germline, CDR1 MNHNY and CDR2 SVGAGI (reference sequence). The CDR3 is made up of 13 amino acids. The germline V and J ends were trimmed by 5 bases and 9 bases, with 14 bases remaining between them. CDR3 nucleotides: TGTGCCAGCAGTATGGACAGCCTTCCGCCCCAGCATTTT. Translation: CASSMDSLPPQHF.

The chain uses TRBV7-6 and TRBJ1-1; D is unclear. Germline CDR1 SGHVS, CDR2 FNYEAQ. V was clipped by 4 bases and J by 4 bases, with 10 bases between them. This CDR3 is 13 amino acids long. The CDR3 sequence: CASSSLGVTEAFF. The DNA for the CDR3 is TGTGCCAGCAGCTCACTCGGGGTCACTGAAGCTTTCTTT.

This clonotype was counted ten times or more. The chain employs TRBV9 and TRBJ2-3, with no clear D. Per germline, CDR1 SGDLS and CDR2 YYNGEE. The CDR3 totals 13 residues. Trimming left V 3 bases short and J 2 bases short, with 7 bases between. This CDR3 reads CASSETITDTQYF. The CDR3 DNA follows: TGTGCCAGCAGCGAGACCATCACAGATACGCAGTATTTT.

This clonotype was counted a few times. The rearrangement uses TRBV6-4 and TRBJ2-7, with D maybe TRBD2 (6 bases). Trimming left V 7 bases short and J 2 bases short, with 9 bases between. CDR1 and CDR2 from the germline V gene are MRHNA and SNTAGT. The CDR3 totals 12 residues. CDR3 sequence: CASTRDPYEQYF. The CDR3 DNA reads TGTGCCAGCACGCGGGACCCCTACGAGCAGTACTTC.

This clonotype was counted ten times or more. This chain links TRBV27 with TRBJ2-4; 10 nucleotides align to TRBD1. This CDR3 spans 14 amino acids. After removal of 5 bases from V and 6 bases from J, the junction contained 4 bases not matched to a gene. Germline loops: CDR1 MNHEY, CDR2 SMNVEV (reference sequence). The CDR3 is CASSARQGANIQYF. DNA for the CDR3: TGTGCCAGCAGTGCCCGACAGGGGGCAAACATTCAGTACTTC.

This clonotype was picked up many times. The chain is built from TRBV28 and TRBJ2-3, with 14 bases matching TRBD2. The germline V gene has CDR1 MDHEN and CDR2 SYDVKM. This CDR3 comprises 19 residues. V gave up 7 bases and J gave up 0 bases; unmatched junction bases: 12. Here the CDR3 reads CASTLFPGLAGVSTDTQYF. The CDR3 nucleotides are TGTGCCAGCACCCTTTTCCCGGGACTAGCGGGGGTTAGCACAGATACGCAGTATTTT.

The sample holds a few counts of this clonotype. This may arise from a read error, as a much more abundant clone is one base away. The chain has TRBV7-9 and TRBJ1-2; possibly TRBD1 for D (6 bases). V was trimmed by 4 bases and J by 6 bases, leaving 15 bases between them. Germline V gives CDR1 SEHNR, CDR2 FQNEAQ (reference sequence). This CDR3 is built from 14 residues. CDR3 loop: CASSSPGGADGYTF. CDR3 coding DNA: TGTGCCAGCAGCTCGCCTGGGGGCGCAGATGGCTACACCTTC. Full variable domain (remainder filled in from reference TRBV7-9 and TRBJ1-2): DTGVSQNPRHKITKRGQNVTFRCDPISEHNRLYWYRQTLGQGPEFLTYFQNEAQLEKSRLLSDRFSAERPKGSFSTLEIQRTEQGDSAMYLCASSSPGGADGYTFGSGTRLTVV.

V usage is TRBV5-1 and J usage is TRBJ2-7; D perhaps matches TRBD2 (6 bases). The CDR3 runs 14 residues. Trimming removed 3 bases at V and 5 bases at J, with 15 bases between. The germline gives CDR1 SGHRS, CDR2 YFSETQ. The CDR3 DNA follows: TGCGCCAGCAGCTCGGCGGGGTACGCGGACGAGCAGTACTTC. Protein product: CASSSAGYADEQYF.

This clonotype was seen repeatedly, ten times or more. The chain uses TRBV10-3 and TRBJ1-5; D gene ambiguous. Germline CDR1 reads ENHRY; CDR2 reads SYGVKD. The CDR3 has 15 residues. V was shortened by 3 bases and J by 6 bases, with 15 bases between the two germline ends. CDR3 sequence (DNA): TGTGCCATCAGTGAAGGTCCCCTAGGGAGTCAGCCCCAGCATTTT. Protein sequence: CAISEGPLGSQPQHF.

This clonotype was counted a few times. The CDR3 here is CASSPGVTEAFF. DNA for the CDR3: TGTGCCAGCTCACCCGGGGTGACTGAAGCTTTCTTT. This sequence joins TRBV18 and TRBJ1-1; D unresolved. CDR1 and CDR2 (germline): KGHSH, LQKENI. CDR3 length: 12 amino acids. With 3 bases removed from V and 5 bases from J, the gap between germline ends came to 7 bases.

The table lists this clonotype with many counts. V gene TRBV6-6 combines with J gene TRBJ1-5; D unclear. Germline CDR1 MNHNY, CDR2 SVGAGI (reference sequence). The V gene lost 0 bases and the J gene lost 0 bases, with 15 bases spanning the gap. The CDR3 runs 18 residues. CDR3 residues: CASSYSNQDGYSNQPQHF. CDR3 sequence (DNA): TGTGCCAGCAGTTACTCAAACCAGGACGGTTATAGCAATCAGCCCCAGCATTTT.

The sample holds many counts of this clonotype. The V call is TRBV20-1, the J call TRBJ2-7; tentatively, D is TRBD2 (5 bases). V lost 5 bases and J 2 bases, leaving 7 bases between the germline ends. Germline assignment: CDR1 DFQATT and CDR2 SNEGSKA (reference sequence). The CDR3 spans 11 residues. The CDR3 DNA sequence: TGCAGTGCTCGACTAACCTACGAGCAGTACTTC. Translated: CSARLTYEQYF.

The V call is TRBV29-1, the J call TRBJ2-2; D is perhaps TRBD2 (5 bases). Per the germline V gene, CDR1 is SQVTM and CDR2 is ANQGSEA. The CDR3 has 12 amino acids. V lost 4 bases, J lost 4 bases, and 7 bases lay in between. The DNA of the CDR3 is TGCAGCGTTGTTGCGGGCACCGGGGAGCTGTTTTTT. Translation: CSVVAGTGELFF.